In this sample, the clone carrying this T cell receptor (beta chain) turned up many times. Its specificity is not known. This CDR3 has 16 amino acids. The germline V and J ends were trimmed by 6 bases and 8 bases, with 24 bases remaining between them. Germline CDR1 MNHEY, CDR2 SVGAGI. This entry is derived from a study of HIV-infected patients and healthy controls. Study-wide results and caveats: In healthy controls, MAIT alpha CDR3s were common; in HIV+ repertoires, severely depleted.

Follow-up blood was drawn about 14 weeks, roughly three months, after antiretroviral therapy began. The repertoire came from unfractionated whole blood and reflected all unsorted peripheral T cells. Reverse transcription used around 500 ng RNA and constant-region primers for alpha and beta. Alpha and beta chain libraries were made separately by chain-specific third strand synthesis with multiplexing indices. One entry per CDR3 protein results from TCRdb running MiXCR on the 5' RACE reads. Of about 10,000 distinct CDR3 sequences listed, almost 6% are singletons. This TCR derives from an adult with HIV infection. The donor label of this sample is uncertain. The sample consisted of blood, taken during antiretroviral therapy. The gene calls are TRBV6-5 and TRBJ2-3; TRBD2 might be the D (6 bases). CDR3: CASSPTFTSLTGTQYF. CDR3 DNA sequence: TGTGCCAGCAGCCCCACCTTTACTAGCTTGACGGGTACGCAGTATTTT.